Listed here are 32 T cell receptor beta chains from one sample, sequenced in a study of OX40 agonist ivuxolimab in advanced cancers. Clones were read by immunoSEQ multiplex PCR, and TCRdb kept only the in-frame ones, dropping some. The sample lists some 83,000 clones, 91% occurring once. The source material was CD4+ or CD8+ T cells sorted from blood, sampled in a trial of the OX40 agonist ivuxolimab. These receptors came from an adult with an advanced solid tumor such as melanoma, head and neck, liver or kidney cancer.

The V call is TRBV11-2, the J call TRBJ1-5; D not certain. This CDR3 has 15 amino acids. V was shortened by 5 bases and J by 0 bases, with 11 bases between the two germline ends. CDR1 is SGHAT, CDR2 FQNNGV, per germline. CDR3 amino acids: CASSHDGYSNQPQHF. The CDR3 nucleotides are TGTGCCAGCAGCCATGACGGTTATAGCAATCAGCCCCAGCATTTT.

The chain joins TRBV6-5 to TRBJ2-7, with unresolved D. Germline V gene data show CDR1 as MNHEY and CDR2 as SVGAGI. The V end was cut by 2 bases, the J end by 7 bases, with 12 bases between. This CDR3 contains 13 residues. The CDR3 DNA sequence: TGTGCCAGCAGTTACCCCGGCACTATAGAGCAGTACTTC. This translates into CASSYPGTIEQYF.

The chain employs TRBV30 and TRBJ2-3; 8 positions match TRBD2. Germline V CDR1 and CDR2: GTSNPN, SVGIG (reference sequence). The CDR3 loop spans 14 amino acids. Trimming cost V 0 bases and J 5 bases; bases outside gene matches: 4. The chain's CDR3 is CAWSVVAGRDTQYF. Written as DNA, the CDR3 is TGTGCCTGGAGTGTGGTAGCGGGACGAGATACGCAGTATTTT.

The rearrangement joins TRBV27 to TRBJ1-5, with TRBD1 as a possible D gene (6 bases). The CDR3 spans 14 residues. The germline gives CDR1 MNHEY, CDR2 SMNVEV (reference sequence). Trimming removed 5 bases at V and 0 bases at J, with 8 bases between. The CDR3 bases are TGTGCCAGCAGTCACAGGGCTAGCAATCAGCCCCAGCATTTT. Translating it yields CASSHRASNQPQHF.

The V and J genes are TRBV7-6 and TRBJ1-1; weak D call: TRBD1 (5 bases). CDR3 length: 13 residues. Germline V CDR1 and CDR2: SGHVS, FNYEAQ. V was trimmed by 7 bases and J by 1 base, leaving 10 bases between them. The CDR3 protein is CASTNQGNTEAFF. DNA for the CDR3: TGTGCCAGCACAAATCAGGGGAACACTGAAGCTTTCTTT. Variable domain in full (rest from reference TRBV7-6 and TRBJ1-1): GAGVSQSPRYKVTKRGQDVALRCDPISGHVSLYWYRQALGQGPEFLTYFNYEAQQDKSGLPNDRFSAERPEGSISTLTIQRTEQRDSAMYRCASTNQGNTEAFFGQGTRLTVV.

The chain is built from TRBV7-9 and TRBJ1-2, with D hard to call. The V end was cut by 6 bases, the J end by 0 bases, with 11 bases between. CDR3 size: 14 residues. Germline V gene sequence: CDR1 SEHNR, CDR2 FQNEAQ (reference sequence). The CDR3 loop reads CASREHPANYGYTF. Written as DNA, the CDR3 is TGTGCCAGCAGAGAACATCCAGCTAACTATGGCTACACCTTC.

This clone was seen only once. This rearrangement joins TRBV29-1 to TRBJ2-3; 8 nucleotides line up with TRBD1. The CDR3 totals 13 residues. V lost 4 bases, J lost 5 bases, and 5 bases stayed unmatched. CDR1 is SQVTM, CDR2 ANQGSEA, per germline. CDR3 sequence: CSVAGGWRDTQYF. CDR3 DNA sequence: TGCAGCGTTGCAGGGGGCTGGAGAGATACGCAGTATTTT.

The rearrangement links TRBV28 to TRBJ1-6, with a possible D match to TRBD1 (5 bases). CDR3 length: 18 residues. Germline CDR1 reads MDHEN; CDR2 reads SYDVKM. Trimming left V 2 bases short and J 0 bases short, with 14 bases between. CDR3 protein: CASSLLGLTPSYNSPLHF. CDR3 DNA sequence: TGTGCCAGCAGTTTACTGGGACTTACTCCCTCCTATAATTCACCCCTCCACTTT.

The V and J genes are TRBV29-1 and TRBJ2-1; the D call may be TRBD1 or TRBD2 (5 bases each). From germline, CDR1 is SQVTM and CDR2 ANQGSEA. The CDR3 covers 12 residues. The V and J ends lost 5 bases and 6 bases respectively, with 11 bases between them. This CDR3 reads CSVYGTLNEQFF. In DNA, the CDR3 is TGCAGCGTTTACGGGACCCTCAATGAGCAGTTCTTC.

The rearrangement uses TRBV27 and TRBJ1-5; D is uncertain. The CDR3 totals 14 residues. From germline, CDR1 is MNHEY and CDR2 SMNVEV (reference sequence). Trimming took off 4 bases at V and 0 bases at J, with 7 bases between the two ends. DNA of the CDR3: TGTGCCAGCAGTTCCATATATAGCAATCAGCCCCAGCATTTT. As protein: CASSSIYSNQPQHF.

The genes are TRBV9 and TRBJ1-2; D gene uncertain. CDR3 length: 15 residues. V lost 1 base to trimming and J lost 4 bases, with 14 bases between them. Germline V lookup: CDR1 SGDLS, CDR2 YYNGEE. DNA of the CDR3: TGTGCCAGCAGCGTATTGGAGGGCGCTGGCTATGGCTACACCTTC. It codes for CASSVLEGAGYGYTF.

The chain is built from TRBV11-2 and TRBJ1-2; weak D call: TRBD1 (5 bases). V was pared by 1 base and J by 5 bases, with 11 bases between. Germline V gene data show CDR1 as SGHAT and CDR2 as FQNNGV. This CDR3 region has 14 residues. CDR3 DNA: TGTGCCAGCAGCTTAGGGGGGGAGCGTTATGGCTACACCTTC. Translation: CASSLGGERYGYTF.

The rearrangement links TRBV28 to TRBJ2-1, with D perhaps TRBD1 (6 bases). The ends were cut back, 6 bases at V and 5 bases at J, with 14 bases in the middle. Germline values: CDR1 MDHEN, CDR2 SYDVKM. This CDR3 is built from 14 residues. The CDR3 DNA follows: TGTGCCAGCAGCTTGACAGGTAGTGACAATGAGCAGTTCTTC. Encoded protein: CASSLTGSDNEQFF. The full variable domain, its missing parts supplied by reference TRBV28 and TRBJ2-1, is DVKVTQSSRYLVKRTGEKVFLECVQDMDHENMFWYRQDPGLGLRLIYFSYDVKMKEKGDIPEGYSVSREKKERFSLILESASTNQTSMYLCASSLTGSDNEQFFGPGTRLTVL.

This clone came up once. This rearrangement joins TRBV15 to TRBJ1-5; D uncertain. V dropped 1 base and J dropped 0 bases, with 7 bases sitting between them. This CDR3 contains 15 residues. The germline gives CDR1 LNHNV, CDR2 YYDKDF (reference sequence). CDR3 protein: CATSRVLHSNQPQHF. The CDR3, as DNA: TGTGCCACCAGCAGAGTGCTTCATAGCAATCAGCCCCAGCATTTT.

The chain combines TRBV5-4 with TRBJ1-3; the D is unclear. V was trimmed by 2 bases and J by 0 bases, leaving 3 bases between them. This CDR3 region has 13 residues. CDR1 is SGHNT and CDR2 is YYREEE in the germline V gene (reference sequence). The CDR3 loop reads CASSFSSGNTIYF. In DNA form, the CDR3 reads TGTGCCAGCAGCTTCAGCTCTGGAAACACCATATATTTT.

The V gene is TRBV7-8, the J gene TRBJ2-1; D might be TRBD2 (6 bases). There are 17 residues in the CDR3. CDR1 is SGHVS, CDR2 FQNEAQ, per germline. V was pared by 8 bases and J by 5 bases, with 25 bases between. CDR3 loop: CASGLGLLSGPNNEQFF. In DNA, the CDR3 is TGTGCCAGCGGACTTGGCCTCTTAAGCGGGCCCAACAATGAGCAGTTCTTC.

This chain links TRBV28 with TRBJ1-5; 9 bases map to TRBD1. CDR1 and CDR2 from the germline V gene are MDHEN and SYDVKM. After removal of 4 bases from V and 2 bases from J, the junction contained 12 bases not matched to a gene. CDR3 length: 18 residues. In DNA, the CDR3 is TGTGCCAGCAGTTCGCGGACAGGGGATCATCGGGGCAATCAGCCCCAGCATTTT. Translation gives CASSSRTGDHRGNQPQHF. The full variable domain, in which reference TRBV28 and TRBJ1-5 provide the parts outside the CDR3, is DVKVTQSSRYLVKRTGEKVFLECVQDMDHENMFWYRQDPGLGLRLIYFSYDVKMKEKGDIPEGYSVSREKKERFSLILESASTNQTSMYLCASSSRTGDHRGNQPQHFGDGTRLSIL.

The table lists this clone with a few counts. The chain has TRBV28 and TRBJ1-5; D ambiguous. Germline CDR1 MDHEN, CDR2 SYDVKM. CDR3 length equals 11 residues. V lost 3 bases, J lost 6 bases, and 3 bases lay in between. In DNA, the CDR3 is TGTGCCAGCAGTTTCTCTCAGCCCCAGCATTTT. This encodes CASSFSQPQHF.

The V and J genes are TRBV28 and TRBJ2-7; the D gene is possibly TRBD2 (6 bases). The germline gives CDR1 MDHEN, CDR2 SYDVKM. V was cut by 6 bases and J by 4 bases, with 16 bases left in between. The length of the CDR3 is 14 residues. CDR3 amino acids: CASSQGLLPYEQYF. The CDR3 DNA sequence: TGTGCCAGCAGCCAGGGACTTCTACCTTACGAGCAGTACTTC. Full variable domain (remainder filled in from reference TRBV28 and TRBJ2-7): DVKVTQSSRYLVKRTGEKVFLECVQDMDHENMFWYRQDPGLGLRLIYFSYDVKMKEKGDIPEGYSVSREKKERFSLILESASTNQTSMYLCASSQGLLPYEQYFGPGTRLTVT.

This sequence joins TRBV4-3 and TRBJ1-1; weak D call: TRBD1 (5 bases). Per germline, CDR1 LGHNA and CDR2 YSLEER. V lost 0 bases to trimming and J lost 3 bases, with 20 bases between them. This CDR3 spans 18 amino acids. The chain's CDR3 is CASSQDRLGGILDTEAFF. CDR3 in DNA: TGCGCCAGCAGCCAAGACCGCCTCGGGGGAATTTTGGACACTGAAGCTTTCTTT.

Notes on this clone: This sample also contains other DNA sequences that code for the same CDR3. This sequence joins TRBV9 and TRBJ1-1; 8 bases are a match to TRBD1. Germline CDR1 SGDLS, CDR2 YYNGEE. The CDR3 is 15 amino acids. Losses at the gene ends were 7 bases for V and 0 bases for J; bases not matched to a gene: 8. CDR3 DNA sequence: TGTGCCAGCTCCCCTTGGACAGGGTTGAACACTGAAGCTTTCTTT. It is translated as CASSPWTGLNTEAFF.

The chain has TRBV28 and TRBJ2-1; 11 nucleotides line up with TRBD2. CDR3 length: 15 amino acids. V shed 2 bases and J 5 bases; nucleotides not matched to a gene: 2. CDR1 and CDR2 (germline): MDHEN, SYDVKM. This CDR3 is CASSLILAGDNEQFF. In DNA form, the CDR3 reads TGTGCCAGCAGTTTAATACTAGCGGGGGACAATGAGCAGTTCTTC.

V is TRBV6-6 and J is TRBJ2-5; no clear D. Germline assignment: CDR1 MNHNY and CDR2 SVGAGI (reference sequence). Trimming removed 2 bases from V and 5 bases from J, with 3 bases in between. This CDR3 is 11 amino acids long. CDR3 residues: CASSYEETQYF. The CDR3 bases are TGTGCCAGCAGTTACGAGGAGACCCAGTACTTC.

The gene calls are TRBV11-1 and TRBJ2-7; D uncertain. The V and J ends lost 1 base and 3 bases respectively, with 7 bases between them. This CDR3 region has 13 residues. Germline CDR1 reads SGHAT; CDR2 reads FQDESV (reference sequence). The chain's CDR3 is CASSLGPVYEQYF. For the CDR3, the DNA is TGTGCCAGCAGCTTAGGTCCCGTCTACGAGCAGTACTTC.

This sequence joins TRBV19 and TRBJ1-5; D gene unclear. Trimming cost V 8 bases and J 0 bases, with 11 bases left between them. This CDR3 contains 14 residues. Per the germline V gene, CDR1 is LNHDA and CDR2 is SQIVND (reference sequence). CDR3 sequence: CASRESYSNQPQHF. The CDR3 DNA is TGTGCCAGTCGGGAGAGTTATAGCAATCAGCCCCAGCATTTT.

This clone is a singleton in its sample. The chain carries TRBV9 and TRBJ1-4; TRBD1 aligns across 7 bases. The CDR3 loop spans 15 amino acids. Germline V gives CDR1 SGDLS, CDR2 YYNGEE. J lost 8 bases, V lost 4 bases, and 11 bases had no gene match. The CDR3 DNA follows: TGTGCCAGCAGCCCCGGGACAGTACCTCGGGAAAAACTGTTTTTT. Protein product: CASSPGTVPREKLFF.

J is TRBJ1-4 and V is TRBV30; TRBD1 might be the D (6 bases). The length of the CDR3 is 14 residues. V lost 5 bases and J 4 bases, leaving 14 bases between the germline ends. CDR1 GTSNPN and CDR2 SVGIG come from the germline V gene (reference sequence). CDR3 protein: CAWGIQGVNEKLFF. CDR3 coding DNA: TGTGCCTGGGGAATACAGGGAGTTAATGAAAAACTGTTTTTT.

The rearrangement links TRBV19 to TRBJ1-2; a possible D gene is TRBD1 (6 bases). Trimming took 3 bases from V and 5 from J, leaving 22 bases between them. This CDR3 comprises 17 residues. The germline CDR1 and CDR2 sequences are LNHDA and SQIVND (reference sequence). The CDR3 sequence: CASSMSRGGRFEYGYTF. The CDR3 DNA reads as TGTGCCAGTAGTATGTCCAGGGGCGGCAGGTTCGAATATGGCTACACCTTC.

The chain links TRBV30 to TRBJ2-7, with D perhaps TRBD1 (6 bases). Trimming took off 5 bases at V and 2 bases at J, with 10 bases between the two ends. CDR3 length: 12 amino acids. Germline V gene sequence: CDR1 GTSNPN, CDR2 SVGIG (reference sequence). CDR3 coding DNA: TGTGCCTGGGGGGACACTGCCTACGAGCAGTACTTC. This translates into CAWGDTAYEQYF.

The chain couples TRBV5-4 to TRBJ1-1, with a tentative D call TRBD1 (5 bases). From germline, CDR1 is SGHNT and CDR2 YYREEE (reference sequence). CDR3 size: 16 residues. Trimming cost V 2 bases and J 4 bases, with 18 bases left between them. CDR3 amino acids: CASSLARPYGGTEAFF. CDR3 in DNA: TGTGCCAGCAGCTTAGCGCGTCCTTATGGGGGCACTGAAGCTTTCTTT.

V is TRBV28 and J is TRBJ2-1, with 9 nucleotides matching TRBD1. The CDR3 consists of 15 residues. Germline CDR1 reads MDHEN; CDR2 reads SYDVKM. J gave up 9 bases and V 3 bases, and 9 bases lay outside the gene matches. The CDR3: CASSLTGGLHGEQFF. Written as DNA, the CDR3 is TGTGCCAGCAGTTTGACAGGGGGTTTACACGGTGAGCAGTTCTTC.

This clone appeared a single time. This chain connects TRBV7-9 to TRBJ1-2, with 7 bases matching TRBD1. CDR3 length: 14 residues. V dropped 1 base and J dropped 6; count of bases not matched to a gene: 5. Germline lookup yields CDR1 SEHNR and CDR2 FQNEAQ (reference sequence). This chain's CDR3 is CASSLGTTGNGYTF. Here the CDR3 DNA reads TGTGCCAGCAGCTTAGGGACGACAGGGAATGGCTACACCTTC. The full variable domain, in which reference TRBV7-9 and TRBJ1-2 provide the parts outside the CDR3, is DTGVSQNPRHKITKRGQNVTFRCDPISEHNRLYWYRQTLGQGPEFLTYFQNEAQLEKSRLLSDRFSAERPKGSFSTLEIQRTEQGDSAMYLCASSLGTTGNGYTFGSGTRLTVV.